This T cell receptor beta chain was profiled in a study of beta chain features in type 1 diabetes. Across the study: Sorted cell examination encompassed 100 million to 110 million cells across all samples. General study results and limits: The naive, central memory and Treg TCRB repertoires looked more alike in patients than they did in healthy donors. TCRB CDR3s were moderately but significantly shorter in Type 1 diabetes patients in all four CD4+ subsets. Possible PCR preference for shorter templates applied equally to patients and controls.

By way of CD45RO/CCR7/CD25/CD127/CD95/CD27, the CD4+ regulatory, stem cell-like memory, central memory and naive cells were sorted. This clone was observed a few times. The antigen remains unidentified. Germline V gives CDR1 SGDLS, CDR2 YYNGEE. The V gene end was trimmed by 3 bases and the J gene end by 2 bases; junction bases not matched to a gene: 6. The CDR3 loop spans 16 amino acids. Expressed TCRB transcripts got sequenced, as all isolated RNA was reverse transcribed. The table came from immunoSEQ multiplex PCR; TCRdb's copy has only in-frame clones and leaves some out. Here the sample spans some 330,000 clones, around 12% being singletons.

This TCR was sampled from a woman aged 18-35 years with type 1 diabetes. The chain has TRBV9 and TRBJ2-5; TRBD2 matches 11 bases. The specimen sequenced was naive CD4+ T cells from blood. As DNA, the CDR3 is TGTGCCAGCAGCGCCCTTCGGACTAGCGGGCAAGAGACCCAGTACTTC. It codes for CASSALRTSGQETQYF.